These T cell receptor beta chains were read from a single sample in a study of T cells after yellow fever vaccination. One entry per CDR3 protein, called by TCRdb with MiXCR from the 5' RACE reads. The sample carries about 320,000 distinct CDR3 sequences, under 15% recorded once. This specimen was CD4+ T cells sorted from PBMCs, taken 15 days after the yellow fever booster vaccination. The receptor source for this set is a man younger than 35 who received the YFV17D yellow fever vaccine. CDR3s include the opening cysteine and the closing phenylalanine or tryptophan. D genes are given only for firm matches. Clone size appears in some rows only: once, few, many, or a class for an expanded clone.

d_call,clone_size,j_call,v_call,cdr3_aa,cdr3_nt
.,.,TRBJ2-7,TRBV7-9,CASSLATAYEQYF,TGTGCCAGCAGCTTAGCGACGGCCTACGAGCAGTACTTC
.,.,TRBJ1-2,TRBV5-6,CASSLGISGSGGYTF,TGTGCCAGCAGCTTGGGTATATCAGGGTCTGGCGGCTACACCTTC
.,many,TRBJ1-5,TRBV7-2,CASSLEGRVDQPQHF,TGTGCCAGCAGCTTAGAGGGGAGAGTGGATCAGCCCCAGCATTTT
.,few,TRBJ2-5,TRBV3-1,CASSLLGRTGQETQYF,TGTGCCAGCAGCCTTTTGGGACGGACCGGCCAAGAGACCCAGTACTTC
.,.,TRBJ2-7,TRBV7-2,CASSLGTGAIEQYF,TGTGCCAGCAGCTTAGGGACGGGTGCTATCGAGCAGTACTTC
TRBD2,.,TRBJ2-3,TRBV30,CAWSLAGVGTDTQYF,TGTGCCTGGAGTTTAGCGGGGGTGGGCACAGATACGCAGTATTTT
.,few,TRBJ1-1,TRBV5-4,CASSLGGIGYTEAFF,TGTGCCAGCAGCTTGGGAGGGATCGGGTACACTGAAGCTTTCTTT
TRBD1,.,TRBJ2-7,TRBV29-1,CSATRGTGAYEQYF,TGCAGCGCTACCCGGGGGACAGGGGCGTACGAGCAGTACTTC
.,.,TRBJ2-1,TRBV3-1,CASSQDATGRNEQFF,TGTGCCAGCAGCCAAGATGCGACAGGCCGCAATGAGCAGTTCTTC
TRBD1,.,TRBJ2-3,TRBV7-2,CASSLPGQGRDTQYF,TGTGCCAGCAGCTTGCCGGGACAGGGGCGAGATACGCAGTATTTT
.,many,TRBJ2-1,TRBV12-3/TRBV12-4,CASSFWVEQFF,TGTGCCAGCAGTTTTTGGGTTGAGCAGTTCTTC
.,many,TRBJ1-5,TRBV6-6,CASSYSEGYQPQHF,TGTGCCAGCAGTTACTCGGAGGGGTATCAGCCCCAGCATTTT
.,many,TRBJ2-7,TRBV5-1,CASSLAATNAYEQYF,TGCGCCAGCAGCTTGGCCGCGACGAATGCCTACGAGCAGTACTTC
.,.,TRBJ2-1,TRBV7-9,CASKGRGGSYNEQFF,TGTGCCAGCAAGGGCAGGGGAGGCTCCTACAATGAGCAGTTCTTC
.,few,TRBJ1-4,TRBV7-9,CASSFTAGGDNEKLFF,TGTGCCAGCAGCTTCACCGCGGGTGGGGATAATGAAAAACTGTTTTTT
.,.,TRBJ2-6,TRBV2,CASRRVHIDSGANVLTF,TGTGCCAGCAGGAGGGTCCATATAGACTCTGGGGCCAACGTCCTGACTTTC
.,.,TRBJ1-1,TRBV30,CAWSVGGYTEAFF,TGTGCCTGGAGTGTTGGGGGTTACACTGAAGCTTTCTTT